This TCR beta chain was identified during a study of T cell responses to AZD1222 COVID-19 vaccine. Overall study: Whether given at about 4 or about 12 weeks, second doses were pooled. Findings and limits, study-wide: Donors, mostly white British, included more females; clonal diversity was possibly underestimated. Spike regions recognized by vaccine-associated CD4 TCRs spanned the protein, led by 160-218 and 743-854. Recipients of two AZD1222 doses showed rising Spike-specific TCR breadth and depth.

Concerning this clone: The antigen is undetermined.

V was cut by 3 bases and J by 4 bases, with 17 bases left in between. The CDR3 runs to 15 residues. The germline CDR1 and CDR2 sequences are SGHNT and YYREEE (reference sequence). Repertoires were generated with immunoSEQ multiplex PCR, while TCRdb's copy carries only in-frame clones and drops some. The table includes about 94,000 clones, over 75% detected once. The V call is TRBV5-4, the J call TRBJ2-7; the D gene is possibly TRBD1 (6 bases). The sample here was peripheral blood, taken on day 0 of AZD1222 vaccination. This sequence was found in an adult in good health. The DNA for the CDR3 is TGTGCCAGCAGCTGGCGGCAGGGGTTGGGGTACGAGCAGTACTTC. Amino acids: CASSWRQGLGYEQYF.